This is a list of T cell receptor beta chains from one sample in a study of identical twins. TCRdb re-analysed the 5' RACE reads in MiXCR, keeping a single row per CDR3 protein. The table shows about 480,000 distinct CDR3 sequences, with approximately 15% occurring only once. The same data also went into a second study, on yellow fever vaccine responses in identical twins.

The sequenced material came from CD4+ T cells sorted from blood. The receptors originated from a woman younger than 30 in good health. Both conserved end residues are part of each CDR3. A D gene is named only where the DNA matches it firmly. Size is stated for part of the rows, as once, few or many counts, or as a class when the clone is expanded.

d_gene	len	abundance	j_gene	v_gene	CDR3aa	CDR3nt
NA	14	few	TRBJ2-3	TRBV3-1	CASSRKGGEDTQYF	TGTGCCAGCAGCCGTAAAGGGGGGGAAGATACGCAGTATTTT
TRBD1	14	NA	TRBJ2-3	TRBV5-6	CASSLADRIDTQYF	TGTGCCAGCAGCTTAGCGGACAGGATAGATACGCAGTATTTT
NA	13	NA	TRBJ2-7	TRBV19	CASSNGVAYEQYF	TGTGCCAGTAGTAACGGGGTAGCCTACGAGCAGTACTTC
NA	15	few	TRBJ2-3	TRBV7-2	CASSFPGPRTDTQYF	TGTGCCAGCAGCTTTCCCGGGCCGCGCACAGATACGCAGTATTTT
TRBD2	15	NA	TRBJ2-2	TRBV28	CASSSPGGNTGELFF	TGTGCCAGCAGTTCGCCGGGGGGGAACACCGGGGAGCTGTTTTTT
NA	13	many	TRBJ2-4	TRBV20-1	CSADGTAKNIQYF	TGCAGTGCTGACGGGACAGCCAAAAACATTCAGTACTTC
NA	14	few	TRBJ1-1	TRBV2	CASSEFSGEAEAFF	TGTGCCAGCAGTGAATTCAGCGGAGAGGCTGAAGCTTTCTTT
TRBD1	15	few	TRBJ2-7	TRBV3-1	CASSQVIGGWGEQYF	TGTGCCAGCAGCCAAGTAATAGGGGGCTGGGGCGAGCAGTACTTC
NA	18	NA	TRBJ2-2	TRBV21-1	CASSKVGADTSADGELFF	TGTGCCAGCAGCAAAGTGGGGGCGGACACCTCGGCCGACGGGGAGCTGTTTTTT
NA	14	few	TRBJ2-1	TRBV9	CASSVGGRSNEQFF	TGTGCCAGCAGCGTAGGGGGGAGGAGTAATGAGCAGTTCTTC
NA	16	few	TRBJ2-1	TRBV3-1	CASSPEVTGLWNEQFF	TGTGCCAGCAGCCCCGAAGTGACGGGGTTGTGGAATGAGCAGTTCTTC
NA	13	NA	TRBJ2-2	TRBV29-1	CSYSATNTGELFF	TGCAGCTATTCGGCTACGAACACCGGGGAGCTGTTTTTT
TRBD1	19	few	TRBJ2-1	TRBV24-1	CATSVPAGTGKSSYNEQFF	TGTGCCACCAGTGTCCCGGCGGGGACAGGAAAGAGCTCCTACAATGAGCAGTTCTTC
NA	14	few	TRBJ2-2	TRBV18	CASSPLSRTGELFF	TGTGCCAGCTCACCCCTATCCCGGACCGGGGAGCTGTTTTTT
TRBD1	15	many	TRBJ2-5	TRBV29-1	CSVEPMGTDQETQYF	TGCAGCGTAGAACCCATGGGGACAGACCAAGAGACCCAGTACTTC
TRBD1	14	NA	TRBJ1-2	TRBV12-3/TRBV12-4	CASSLGGQGAGYTF	TGTGCCAGCAGTTTAGGTGGGCAGGGGGCAGGCTACACCTTC
NA	12	few	TRBJ2-7	TRBV20-1	CSARESSYEQYF	TGCAGTGCTAGAGAATCAAGCTACGAGCAGTACTTC
TRBD2	17	NA	TRBJ2-3	TRBV7-2	CASSLGLAGQPGDTQYF	TGTGCCAGCAGCTTAGGGCTAGCGGGACAGCCAGGAGATACGCAGTATTTT
TRBD1	14	NA	TRBJ2-2	TRBV11-1	CASSRDRVAGELFF	TGTGCCAGCAGCCGGGACAGGGTGGCCGGGGAGCTGTTTTTT
NA	14	few	TRBJ1-2	TRBV10-3	CAISESGNNYGYTF	TGTGCCATCAGTGAGTCCGGCAATAACTATGGCTACACCTTC
TRBD2	17	NA	TRBJ2-1	TRBV7-3	CASSLTTSGGPYNEQFF	TGTGCCAGCAGCTTAACGACTAGCGGGGGCCCCTACAATGAGCAGTTCTTC
NA	13	few	TRBJ2-2	TRBV29-1	CSVDRRNTGELFF	TGCAGCGTTGATCGGCGGAACACCGGGGAGCTGTTTTTT
NA	12	NA	TRBJ2-1	TRBV29-1	CSVESGINEQFF	TGCAGCGTTGAATCTGGGATTAATGAGCAGTTCTTC
TRBD2	15	few	TRBJ2-3	TRBV29-1	CSVGLSGSKEDTQYF	TGCAGCGTTGGCCTTAGCGGGAGTAAGGAAGATACGCAGTATTTT
NA	14	few	TRBJ1-5	TRBV30	CAWSVGGRIKPQHF	TGTGCCTGGAGTGTTGGGGGGAGGATTAAGCCCCAGCATTTT
NA	14	NA	TRBJ2-7	TRBV19	CASSAQRLHYEQYF	TGTGCCAGTAGTGCCCAAAGACTCCACTACGAGCAGTACTTC
NA	14	NA	TRBJ2-7	TRBV18	CASSPLRGSHEQYF	TGTGCCAGCTCCCCTCTAAGGGGGAGCCACGAGCAGTACTTC
NA	13	NA	TRBJ2-5	TRBV27	CASSSTYQETQYF	TGTGCCAGCAGTTCCACGTACCAAGAGACCCAGTACTTC
NA	14	many	TRBJ1-3	TRBV10-3	CAIRDPGDGNTIYF	TGTGCCATCAGAGACCCAGGGGACGGAAACACCATATATTTT
NA	14	few	TRBJ2-1	TRBV7-9	CASSLNREGVEQFF	TGTGCCAGCAGCCTCAACAGGGAGGGGGTTGAGCAGTTCTTC
TRBD2	15	NA	TRBJ2-5	TRBV7-2	CASSPTSGSRETQYF	TGTGCCAGCAGCCCGACTAGCGGGAGTAGAGAGACCCAGTACTTC
NA	16	NA	TRBJ2-2	TRBV6-2/TRBV6-3	CASRGSVTSNTGELFF	TGTGCCAGCAGAGGATCGGTCACCTCGAACACCGGGGAGCTGTTTTTT
TRBD2	14	NA	TRBJ2-1	TRBV4-1	CASSQRGTYNEQFF	TGCGCCAGCAGCCAGCGGGGGACCTACAATGAGCAGTTCTTC
TRBD2	14	few	TRBJ2-2	TRBV20-1	CSARRLAGSGELFF	TGCAGTGCCAGGCGGCTAGCGGGTAGCGGGGAGCTGTTTTTT
NA	14	NA	TRBJ2-2	TRBV11-2	CASSRPGGGGELFF	TGTGCCAGCAGCCGTCCAGGAGGCGGCGGGGAGCTGTTTTTT
NA	14	many	TRBJ2-7	TRBV7-2	CASSLTPLLTEQYF	TGTGCCAGCAGCTTAACCCCTTTACTTACGGAGCAGTACTTC
NA	11	NA	TRBJ2-7	TRBV30	CAWSAWAEQYF	TGTGCCTGGAGTGCTTGGGCCGAGCAGTACTTC
TRBD2	15	NA	TRBJ2-5	TRBV7-2	CASSRDGRPRETQYF	TGTGCCAGCAGCAGAGACGGGAGGCCCAGGGAGACCCAGTACTTC
NA	14	many	TRBJ2-4	TRBV7-2	CASSLGRTRDIQYF	TGTGCCAGCAGCTTAGGCCGTACTAGGGACATTCAGTACTTC
TRBD1	17	few	TRBJ2-3	TRBV19	CASSITSGGSSTDTQYF	TGTGCCAGTAGTATTACCTCAGGGGGCTCTAGCACAGATACGCAGTATTTT
NA	15	few	TRBJ1-5	TRBV20-1	CSAGGQSRSNQPQHF	TGCAGTGCCGGAGGACAGTCCCGTAGCAATCAGCCCCAGCATTTT
NA	10	many	TRBJ2-5	TRBV29-1	CSVESETQYF	TGCAGCGTTGAGAGCGAGACCCAGTACTTC
TRBD2	17	few	TRBJ2-5	TRBV20-1	CSASVQRGGLHQETQYF	TGCAGTGCTAGTGTCCAGCGGGGGGGACTGCACCAAGAGACCCAGTACTTC
NA	16	NA	TRBJ2-5	TRBV5-1	CASSLTGYGRGETQYF	TGCGCCAGCAGCTTGACAGGGTATGGCAGGGGAGAGACCCAGTACTTC
NA	17	NA	TRBJ2-7	TRBV5-1	CASSWGRTGQLSYEQYF	TGCGCCAGCAGCTGGGGGAGAACTGGACAGCTCTCCTACGAGCAGTACTTC
NA	13	NA	TRBJ2-5	TRBV7-8	CASSLLGLTIPYF	TGTGCCAGCAGCTTACTCGGCCTTACGATCCCGTACTTC
TRBD2	13	many	TRBJ2-7	TRBV29-1	CSVVGTSVYEQYF	TGCAGCGTTGTTGGGACTAGCGTCTACGAGCAGTACTTC
NA	15	NA	TRBJ2-4	TRBV7-2	CASSPGADLRGIQYF	TGTGCCAGCAGCCCTGGGGCCGATCTAAGGGGAATTCAGTACTTC
TRBD1	15	few	TRBJ1-1	TRBV11-2	CASSSGQVLNTEAFF	TGTGCCAGCAGCTCCGGACAGGTCCTGAACACTGAAGCTTTCTTT
TRBD2	17	NA	TRBJ2-3	TRBV4-2	CASSQDQASGSTDTQYF	TGTGCCAGCAGCCAAGATCAGGCTAGCGGCTCCACAGATACGCAGTATTTT
TRBD2	18	NA	TRBJ2-3	TRBV28	CASSLSDLAGGLTDTQYF	TGTGCCAGCAGTTTATCGGATCTAGCGGGGGGACTCACAGATACGCAGTATTTT
TRBD1	15	NA	TRBJ2-1	TRBV5-7	CASSLGDRDYNEQFF	TGTGCCAGCAGCCTGGGGGACAGGGACTACAATGAGCAGTTCTTC